This record looks at one TCR beta chain sequence and its context. Its specificity is not known. Researchers picked out CD4+ and CD8+ T cells from PBMCs by sorting. Extracted RNA was reverse transcribed into cDNA, the sequencing template. The protocol was immunoSEQ multiplex PCR, while the TCRdb copy is restricted to in-frame clones and leaves out a portion. The data show 200,000 or so clones, approximately 53% seen once. This sample is part of a study of CD8+ T cells in alopecia areata. The V gene's germline CDR1 is SQVTM and CDR2 ANQGSEA. There are 14 residues in the CDR3. V was clipped by 1 base and J by 5 bases, with 14 bases between them. The study's findings and limits: Researchers report lesional scalp, most notably alopecia totalis/universalis, outstripped normal scalp in clonality. Scalp samples also yield sequences of resident alphabeta T cells from normal skin.

Sequenced: CD8+ T cells sorted from blood. The origin of this receptor is a human donor in good health. V usage is TRBV29-1 and J usage is TRBJ2-5; tentatively, D is TRBD1 (5 bases). CDR3 nucleotide sequence: TGCAGCGTTGAAGGCGCAGGGATGGTGGAGACCCAGTACTTC. Its protein is CSVEGAGMVETQYF.